This T cell receptor (beta chain) derives from a study of CD8 T cells in ankylosing spondylitis. Study-wide results and limits: Disease-associated clones were CD8+ and fairly uncommon in peripheral blood. Reportedly, disease-linked clones are significantly enriched in ankylosing spondylitis patients' matched synovial fluid.

In germline, CDR1 is SGDLS, CDR2 YYNGEE. CDR3 length equals 14 residues. The junction had 3 bases not matched to a gene; V was cut back by 5 bases and J by 1 base. This clonotype occurred many times. Its antigen is as yet unknown. TCRdb re-called the 5' RACE reads with MiXCR, one entry per CDR3 protein. The profile shows more than 5,000 distinct CDR3 sequences, under 2.5% of them singletons. The chain combines TRBV9 with TRBJ1-1; the match to TRBD1 covers 9 bases. The specimen sequenced was blood, either unsorted or a sorted T cell fraction (not recorded which). The receptor's source is a male donor with ankylosing spondylitis or in good health (not recorded which). CDR3 DNA: TGTGCCAGCAGTGACAGGGGGGGGAACACTGAAGCTTTCTTT. It yields the protein CASSDRGGNTEAFF.